This T cell receptor beta chain was found in a study of T cell responses to AZD1222 COVID-19 vaccine. Study-level background: Pooled together were second doses at about 4 or about 12 weeks. General study results and limits: Of the AZD1222 recipients, only five to seven were seropositive at baseline. Across the whole spike, CD4 TCRs peaked at regions 160-218 and 743-854. The donors showed a predominance of white British ancestry and of females, with possible underestimation of clonal diversity.

Regarding this clone: Its antigen is as yet unknown.

Only in-frame clones appear in the TCRdb table, and some are missing; sequencing was by immunoSEQ multiplex PCR. The top ten clones hold roughly 9.2% of a sample with 200,000 or so clones, approximately 94% of them seen once. The V end lost 2 bases, the J end lost 0 bases, and 12 bases lay between the germline ends. Germline V gene lookup returns CDR1 SGDLS and CDR2 YYNGEE. The CDR3 totals 15 residues. This TCR was recovered from an adult in good health. The sample consisted of peripheral blood, taken on day 0 of AZD1222 vaccination. V is TRBV9 and J is TRBJ2-7, with D perhaps TRBD1 (6 bases). The CDR3 here is CASSVGGDSSYEQYF. CDR3 DNA: TGTGCCAGCAGCGTTGGGGGCGATAGCTCCTACGAGCAGTACTTC.